Sequencing of this TCR beta chain was carried out in a study of T cell repertoires in cytomegalovirus infection. Study-level information: Public TCR beta signatures provided an indication of both CMV infection and a matching HLA type.

Trimming removed 5 bases from V and 4 bases from J, with 14 bases in between. This CDR3 region has 15 residues. The germline gives CDR1 SGHVS, CDR2 FQNEAQ. TCRdb reprocessed the reads via MiXCR and lists one record per CDR3 protein. The sample has 150,000 to 200,000 distinct CDR3 sequences, roughly a fifth seen once. This clonotype showed up many times. The antigen remains unidentified. The study, taken as a whole, reports: There were HLA-C-restricted CMV-specific TCR beta clonotypes dominating the ex vivo response.

What was sequenced was PBMCs. The rearrangement joins TRBV7-8 to TRBJ1-4, with no clear D. This TCR was sampled from a human donor in good health (CMV status not recorded). Some clones in this sample may be carry-over from other donors' samples. The CDR3 DNA sequence: TGTGCCAGCAGCCCCCGAAGCAGACTTAATGAAAAACTGTTTTTT. Its translation is CASSPRSRLNEKLFF. Combining the CDR3 with reference TRBV7-8 and TRBJ1-4 gives the whole variable domain GAGVSQSPRYKVAKRGQDVALRCDPISGHVSLFWYQQALGQGPEFLTYFQNEAQLDKSGLPSDRFFAERPEGSVSTLKIQRTQQEDSAVYLCASSPRSRLNEKLFFGSGTQLSVL.